Listed here are 21 T cell receptor beta chains from one sample, sequenced in a study of metastatic and nonmetastatic thyroid tumors. TCRdb redid the clone calls on the PCR reads using MiXCR. The sample has about 92,000 clones, more than 13% seen once. Nobody among the patients had been given any treatment before thyroid surgery. Sequenced sample: blood. All receptors derive from a female donor with papillary thyroid cancer or a benign thyroid nodule (not recorded which). Some clones in this sample may be carry-over from other donors' samples.

The sample holds many counts of this clone. The chain joins TRBV9 to TRBJ1-1; D gene ambiguous. The CDR3 spans 14 residues. The V gene's germline CDR1 is SGDLS and CDR2 YYNGEE. Trimming removed 2 bases at V and 1 base at J, with 9 bases between. This CDR3 is CASSVNSGNTEAFF. CDR3 in DNA: TGTGCCAGCAGCGTTAATTCCGGGAACACTGAAGCTTTCTTT.

This clone appeared many times. This chain connects TRBV28 to TRBJ2-7; 9 bases fit TRBD1. CDR1 and CDR2 (germline): MDHEN, SYDVKM. The CDR3 runs to 14 residues. Unmatched junction bases numbered 5, after V lost 5 bases and J lost 3 bases. CDR3 in amino acids: CASSTRDRVYEQYF. The CDR3 DNA reads TGTGCCAGCAGTACCAGGGACAGGGTCTACGAGCAGTACTTC.

In this sample, this clone turned up a few times. A much larger clone sits a single nucleotide away, making a read error possible. This CDR3 is also generated by other DNA sequences in the sample. The chain links TRBV28 to TRBJ1-1; D is ambiguous. CDR3 length: 14 amino acids. The germline V gene encodes CDR1 MDHEN and CDR2 SYDVKM. This CDR3 is CASSVDQQNTEAFF. The CDR3 nucleotides read TGTGCCAGCAGCGTCGACCAGCAGAACACTGAGGCTTTCTTT.

This clone was seen repeatedly, ten times or more. The chain is built from TRBV4-2 and TRBJ2-3; TRBD2 aligns across 7 bases. V trimming: 2 bases; J trimming: 1 base; junction bases outside the gene matches: 3. The CDR3 sequence is 15 residues long. Germline CDR1 reads LGHNA; CDR2 reads YNFKEQ. The CDR3 sequence is CASSQRSGGTDTQYF. For the CDR3, the DNA is TGTGCCAGCAGCCAAAGAAGCGGGGGCACAGATACGCAGTATTTT.

A note on this clone: A read error may explain this, as a much larger clone is one base away. The chain recombines TRBV11-2 with TRBJ2-5; TRBD2 matches 7 bases. CDR3 length: 15 amino acids. From germline, CDR1 is SGHAT and CDR2 FQNNGV. Unmatched junction bases numbered 8, after V lost 2 bases and J lost 5 bases. Written as DNA, the CDR3 is TGTGCCAGCAGCTTATTCAGCTGGGGGGGTGAGACCCAGTACTTC. Protein: CASSLFSWGGETQYF.

Comments on this clone: A much larger clone differs by one base, so this may be a read error. Because the CDR3's place on the DNA is in doubt, the DNA is left out and the CDR3 is given as listed by TCRdb. The rearrangement links TRBV4-2 to TRBJ1-1; no DNA check was done on the table's D call, TRBD1. In germline, CDR1 is LGHNA, CDR2 YNFKEQ. Inclusive of both ends, the CDR3 amounts to 13 amino acids. The CDR3 protein is CASSQDFGRGSFF.

This clone was found many times. The V gene is TRBV4-1, the J gene TRBJ1-2, with D perhaps TRBD1 (6 bases). The CDR3 is made up of 15 amino acids. Trimming removed 0 bases at V and 8 bases at J, with 16 bases between. Germline CDR1 and CDR2: MGHRA and YSYEKL. In DNA form, the CDR3 reads TGCGCCAGCAGCCAAGATGGAAGGGGGGGCCCGGGCTACACCTTC. The encoded protein is CASSQDGRGGPGYTF.

Comment on this clone: This may come from a read error, since a much larger clone is one base off. The V gene is TRBV19, the J gene TRBJ1-2; D is ambiguous. Germline loops: CDR1 LNHDA, CDR2 SQIVND (reference sequence). The CDR3 sequence is 14 residues long. The V end lost 2 bases, the J end lost 3 bases, and 10 bases lay between the germline ends. The CDR3 nucleotides are TGTGCCAGTAGTATATGTCTCTCAGACTATGGCTACACCTTC. It is translated as CASSICLSDYGYTF.

This clone was seen repeatedly, ten times or more. The chain couples TRBV3-1 to TRBJ2-1; TRBD1 agrees at 11 bases. J gave up 7 bases and V 2 bases, and 4 bases lay outside the gene matches. Germline loops: CDR1 LGHDT, CDR2 YNNKEL (reference sequence). The CDR3 totals 15 residues. This CDR3 is CASSQQGTGGNEQFF. In DNA form, the CDR3 reads TGTGCCAGCAGCCAACAAGGGACAGGGGGAAATGAGCAGTTCTTC.

For this clone: At one of its ends the junction is not consistent with the germline gene, which may arise from a read error. The rearrangement joins TRBV7-6 to TRBJ2-7; D perhaps matches TRBD2 (7 bases). The length of the CDR3 is 15 residues. Germline CDR1 is SGHVS and CDR2 is FNYEAQ. CDR3 residues: CANSLQPGGNYEQYF. The CDR3 region has the DNA TGTGCCAACAGCCTTCAACCGGGGGGCAACTACGAGCAGTACTTC.

This clone was counted between two and nine times. A much larger clone sits a single nucleotide away, making a read error possible. This chain joins TRBV6-1 and TRBJ2-5, with 11 bases fitting TRBD2. There are 16 residues in the CDR3. Trimming at V came to 7 bases and at J to 5 bases, leaving 12 bases not matched to a gene. Germline-derived CDR1 and CDR2 are MNHNS and SASEGT. CDR3 sequence reads: CASIHSSGGARETQYF. The CDR3 region has the DNA TGTGCCAGCATCCACAGTAGCGGGGGGGCCCGGGAGACCCAGTACTTC.

The V and J genes are TRBV14 and TRBJ2-3; D not certain. With 1 base removed from V and 1 base from J, the gap between germline ends came to 6 bases. Germline CDR1 is SGHDN and CDR2 is FVKESK. This CDR3 is built from 14 residues. CDR3 sequence (DNA): TGTGCCAGCAGCCAAGGGGGTGGCACAGATACGCAGTATTTT. This translates into CASSQGGGTDTQYF.

In its sample, this clone was seen many times. The J gene is TRBJ1-4, the V gene TRBV7-9, with 7 nucleotides matching TRBD1. Unmatched junction bases numbered 7, after V lost 4 bases and J lost 5 bases. The CDR3 sequence is 15 residues long. Germline CDR1 reads SEHNR; CDR2 reads FQNEAQ (reference sequence). CDR3 sequence reads: CASSSSQGVNEKLFF. For the CDR3, the DNA is TGTGCCAGCAGCTCCTCGCAGGGGGTCAATGAAAAACTGTTTTTT.

This clone was observed many times. This rearrangement joins TRBV10-2 to TRBJ2-2; D gene uncertain. V was pared by 4 bases and J by 6 bases, with 3 bases between. The germline gives CDR1 WSHSY, CDR2 SAAADI. This CDR3 comprises 11 residues. The CDR3 is CASSAAGELFF. CDR3 in DNA: TGCGCCAGCAGTGCGGCCGGGGAGCTGTTTTTT.

This clone was detected many times. The chain has TRBV10-3 and TRBJ1-6; D possibly corresponds to TRBD1 (6 bases). V shed 0 bases and J shed 8 bases, with 14 bases lying between them. This CDR3 is 16 amino acids long. Per the germline V gene, CDR1 is ENHRY and CDR2 is SYGVKD. CDR3 protein: CAISESNWDIDSPLHF. The CDR3 bases are TGTGCCATCAGTGAGTCGAATTGGGACATTGATTCACCCCTCCACTTT.

On this clone: A read error may explain this, as a much larger clone is one base away. The chain couples TRBV12-3 or TRBV12-4 to TRBJ2-7; D is undetermined. Trimming removed 6 bases at V and 0 bases at J, with 9 bases between. The CDR3 runs to 13 residues. CDR3 sequence (DNA): TGTGCCAGCAGCCTTGTCCCCTCCTACGAGCAGTACTTC. The encoded protein is CASSLVPSYEQYF.

At least ten counts were recorded for this clone. A much larger clone is a single base away; this may be a read error. In the same sample, other DNA sequences code for this CDR3. The rearrangement links TRBV24-1 to TRBJ2-1; tentative D call: TRBD1 (7 bases). This CDR3 is 14 amino acids long. Germline V CDR1 and CDR2: KGHDR, SFDVKD. The CDR3 nucleotides are TGCGCCACCAGTGATCACTGGAGGGGGCCCGAGCAGTTCTTC. Translation gives CATSDHWRGPEQFF.

This clone came up many times. The chain carries TRBV5-1 and TRBJ2-2, with a weak D call TRBD1 (5 bases). The V gene's germline CDR1 is SGHRS and CDR2 YFSETQ. The CDR3 is made up of 13 amino acids. Trimming took off 2 bases at V and 4 bases at J, with 6 bases between the two ends. CDR3 amino acids: CASSLGVTGELFF. The CDR3 DNA sequence: TGCGCCAGCAGCTTAGGGGTCACCGGGGAGCTGTTTTTT.

This clone has at least ten counts. The chain has TRBV15 and TRBJ1-5; D not resolved. Per the germline V gene, CDR1 is LNHNV and CDR2 is YYDKDF (reference sequence). This CDR3 contains 16 residues. Between the trimmed V and J ends, which lost 1 base and 1 base, there was a span of 11 bases. CDR3 sequence: CATSRGMDGSNQPQHF. In DNA, the CDR3 is TGTGCCACCAGCAGAGGTATGGACGGAAGCAATCAGCCCCAGCATTTT.

This clone was seen at least ten times. The gene calls are TRBV6-5 and TRBJ2-1; TRBD2 agrees at 10 bases. The CDR3 is 16 residues long. V trimming: 0 bases; J trimming: 6 bases; junction bases outside the gene matches: 5. Germline V lookup: CDR1 MNHEY, CDR2 SVGAGI. CDR3 DNA: TGTGCCAGCAGTTACTCCGGAGCGGGGGGGCTCAATGAGCAGTTCTTC. Translation: CASSYSGAGGLNEQFF.

The rearrangement uses TRBV4-2 and TRBJ2-5; 7 bases map to TRBD2. The CDR3 extends over 13 amino acids. The ends lost 4 bases at V and 5 bases at J; junction bases unmatched: 4. Germline lookup yields CDR1 LGHNA and CDR2 YNFKEQ. Here the CDR3 DNA reads TGTGCCAGCAGCCCTCAGGGAGGGGAGACCCAGTACTTC. Its protein is CASSPQGGETQYF.